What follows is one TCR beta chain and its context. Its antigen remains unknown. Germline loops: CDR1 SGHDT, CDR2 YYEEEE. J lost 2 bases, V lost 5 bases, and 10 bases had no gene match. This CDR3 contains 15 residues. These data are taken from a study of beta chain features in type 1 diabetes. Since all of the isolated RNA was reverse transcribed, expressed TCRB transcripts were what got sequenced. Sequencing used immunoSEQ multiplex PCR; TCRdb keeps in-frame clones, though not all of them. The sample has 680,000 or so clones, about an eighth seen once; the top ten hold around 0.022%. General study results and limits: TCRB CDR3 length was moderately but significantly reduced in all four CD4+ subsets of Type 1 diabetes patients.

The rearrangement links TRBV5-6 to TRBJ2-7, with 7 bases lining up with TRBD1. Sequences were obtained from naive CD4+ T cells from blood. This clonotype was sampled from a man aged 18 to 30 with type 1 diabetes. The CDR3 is CASSRVGTAPYEQYF. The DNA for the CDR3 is TGTGCCAGCAGTCGCGTAGGGACAGCACCCTACGAGCAGTACTTC.